This T cell receptor (beta chain) was found in a study of T cell responses to AZD1222 COVID-19 vaccine. Overall study results and limits: Two AZD1222 doses significantly raised spike-specific TCR breadth and depth over controls.

Profiling relied on immunoSEQ multiplex PCR, and the TCRdb table lists in-frame clones only, not all of them. Of 130,000 to 150,000 clones in the sample, more than 70% were seen once. Per germline, CDR1 LGHNA and CDR2 YSLEER. With 0 bases clipped from V and 2 bases from J, the junction kept 6 bases outside the gene matches. The CDR3 is 17 residues long. With respect to this clone: The target antigen is unknown.

The V gene is TRBV4-3, the J gene TRBJ2-7; 11 nucleotides line up with TRBD2. Sequencing was performed on peripheral blood, taken on day 0 of AZD1222 vaccination. The receptor was isolated from an adult in good health. In DNA, the CDR3 is TGCGCCAGCAGCCAAGATGATAGTAGCGGGGGGGCCTACGAGCAGTACTTC. This encodes CASSQDDSSGGAYEQYF.